This T cell receptor (beta chain) was observed in a study of OX40 agonist ivuxolimab in advanced cancers. Study details: Each dose-escalation patient presented with hepatocellular carcinoma, melanoma, renal cell or head and neck cancer. Having had anti-PD-1, anti-PD-L1 or anti-CTLA-4 therapy before was allowed, and more than 35% had some. Study-wide results and limits: The study observed clonal expansion of CD4+ and CD8+ blood T cells by week 6 at 0.1 to 3.0 mg/kg. CD8+ T cells showed, on average, more clonal expansion than CD4+ cells.

Germline V CDR1 and CDR2: SEHNR, FQNEAQ (reference sequence). The CDR3 has 13 amino acids. V was pared by 4 bases and J by 4 bases, with 3 bases of the junction left unmatched. Libraries were prepared by immunoSEQ multiplex PCR; TCRdb keeps only in-frame clonotypes and omits some of them. The sample carries tens of thousands of clones, approximately 91% recorded once. Regarding this clone: The antigen remains unidentified.

The sequence came from an adult with an advanced solid tumor such as melanoma, head and neck, liver or kidney cancer. The gene calls are TRBV7-9 and TRBJ1-2; 7 bases are shared with TRBD1. Sequencing was performed on CD4+ or CD8+ T cells sorted from blood, taken in a trial of the OX40 agonist ivuxolimab. The CDR3 spells CASSSTGSYGYTF. As DNA, the CDR3 is TGTGCCAGCAGCTCGACAGGGAGCTATGGCTACACCTTC.